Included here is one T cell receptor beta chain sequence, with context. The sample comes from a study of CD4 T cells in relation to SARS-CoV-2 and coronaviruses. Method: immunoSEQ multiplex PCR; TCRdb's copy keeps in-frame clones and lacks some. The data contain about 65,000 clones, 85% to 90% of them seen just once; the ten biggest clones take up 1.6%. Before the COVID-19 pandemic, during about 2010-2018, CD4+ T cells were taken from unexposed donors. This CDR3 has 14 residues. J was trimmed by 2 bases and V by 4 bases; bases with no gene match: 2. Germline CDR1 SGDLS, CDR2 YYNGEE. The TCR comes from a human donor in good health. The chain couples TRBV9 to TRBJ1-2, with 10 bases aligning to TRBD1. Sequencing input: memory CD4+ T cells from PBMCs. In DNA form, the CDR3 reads TGTGCCAGCAGCCCGGACAGGGGGAACTATGGCTACACCTTC. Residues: CASSPDRGNYGYTF.